The present T cell receptor beta chain was sequenced within a study of persistence of HIV-infected CD4 T cells. Anti-CD3/anti-CD28 beads served as a nonspecific positive control stimulus. CD4+ T cells upregulating both CD40 ligand and CD69 were sorted as responding cells. CD8+ T cells were removed from PBMCs prior to stimulation. The CDR3 runs to 15 residues. The germline V gene has CDR1 MDHEN and CDR2 SYDVKM. Unmatched junction bases numbered 2, after V lost 2 bases and J lost 2 bases. Turning to this clone: Its matching antigen is unknown.

Sequencing used immunoSEQ version 4 in survey mode. Profiling relied on immunoSEQ multiplex PCR, and the TCRdb table lists in-frame clones only, not all of them. The repertoire holds over 35,000 clones, 89% seen once, with just over 1% in the top ten. General study results and limits: Within sorted populations, more oligoclonal TCRs accompanied more oligoclonal proviruses.

Sequencing was performed on CD4+ T cells sorted from PBMCs after roughly 19-hour stimulation, taken from a patient who received antiretroviral therapy. This chain joins TRBV28 and TRBJ2-2; 7 nucleotides line up with TRBD1. The TCR originated in an adult man with HIV who was CMV-seropositive. CDR3 region: CASSLGDRNTGELFF. The CDR3, as DNA: TGTGCCAGCAGTTTAGGGGACAGAAACACCGGGGAGCTGTTTTTT.